The clone carrying this T cell receptor (beta chain) has a count of ten or more. No antigen is known for it. Primers used in a second PCR of roughly 6 to 11 cycles were a sample-barcoded 5' primer and a J-beta primer mix. MiXCR, applied by TCRdb to the 5' RACE reads, yields one record per CDR3 protein. The table has 900,000 to 950,000 distinct CDR3 sequences, about 28% seen once; the top ten hold about 9.4%. The record originates from a study of blood T cells in healthy people across ages. Study-wide background: Capture by template switching was about one barcoded beta molecule per two T cells. Study-wide points: Among T cells, TCR beta diversity per million cells dropped roughly linearly as age rose.

CDR3 length equals 13 residues. Germline CDR1 and CDR2: DFQATT and SNEGSKA (reference sequence). V was trimmed by 0 bases and J by 1 base, leaving 6 bases between them. The same data also went into a second study, on T cells of mothers and their children.

The source is a middle-aged woman in good health. Input material: blood. This chain uses TRBV20-1 with TRBJ2-5, with D unresolved. In DNA form, the CDR3 reads TGCAGTGCTAGAGATTACGGCCAAGAGACCCAGTACTTC. It codes for CSARDYGQETQYF.